A single sample is the source of the 10 T cell receptor beta chains below, sequenced in a study of blood T cell repertoires in COVID-19. The repertoire was sequenced with immunoSEQ multiplex PCR; TCRdb's copy has only in-frame clones and lacks some. Among fewer than 400,000 clones listed, approximately 84% were seen once. Specimen: PBMCs or T cells enriched from blood (not recorded which). All receptors come from a man aged 25-45 years who had recovered from COVID-19.

The chain has TRBV11-2 and TRBJ1-2, with 9 bases lining up with TRBD1. The CDR3 is 17 amino acids. V lost 5 bases, J lost 1 base, and 11 bases stayed unmatched. Germline V gene sequence: CDR1 SGHAT, CDR2 FQNNGV. The CDR3 DNA follows: TGTGCCAGCAGCACACGTACCGGGACAGGGTTTAACTATGGCTACACCTTC. Translating gives CASSTRTGTGFNYGYTF. Full variable domain (outside the CDR3, taken from reference TRBV11-2 and TRBJ1-2): EAGVAQSPRYKIIEKRQSVAFWCNPISGHATLYWYQQILGQGPKLLIQFQNNGVVDDSQLPKDRFSAERLKGVDSTLKIQPAKLEDSAVYLCASSTRTGTGFNYGYTFGSGTRLTVV.

The gene calls are TRBV6-6 and TRBJ1-1; D unresolved. Looked up from germline, CDR1 is MNHNY and CDR2 is SVGAGI (reference sequence). V was cut by 2 bases and J by 0 bases, with 10 bases left in between. This CDR3 has 15 residues. This CDR3 reads CASSYSGKMNTEAFF. In nucleotides, the CDR3 is TGTGCCAGCAGTTACAGCGGCAAAATGAACACTGAAGCTTTCTTT.

V is TRBV4-2 and J is TRBJ1-5, with D possibly being TRBD1 (6 bases). This CDR3 is built from 15 residues. The V gene's germline CDR1 is LGHNA and CDR2 YNFKEQ. Trimming removed 0 bases at V and 5 bases at J, with 11 bases between. CDR3 residues: CASSQEGGGYQPQHF. The CDR3 DNA reads TGTGCCAGCAGCCAAGAAGGGGGGGGGTATCAGCCCCAGCATTTT.

The chain is built from TRBV6-1 and TRBJ2-7; a possible D gene is TRBD1 (5 bases). V was cut by 3 bases and J by 1 base, with 13 bases left in between. CDR1 MNHNS and CDR2 SASEGT come from the germline V gene. This CDR3 has 15 amino acids. CDR3 residues: CASSDSQGYSYEQYF. In DNA, the CDR3 is TGTGCCAGCAGTGATTCGCAGGGATATTCCTACGAGCAGTACTTC.

This sequence joins TRBV19 and TRBJ2-1; a possible D gene is TRBD2 (6 bases). Germline loops: CDR1 LNHDA, CDR2 SQIVND (reference sequence). CDR3 size: 14 residues. Trimming stripped 5 bases from V and 6 bases from J, with 14 bases between. The CDR3 spells CASSPRGDFNEQFF. The CDR3 nucleotides read TGTGCCAGTAGTCCGCGGGGAGACTTCAATGAGCAGTTCTTC.

The rearrangement links TRBV19 to TRBJ1-1; 8 bases map to TRBD1. The germline V gene encodes CDR1 LNHDA and CDR2 SQIVND (reference sequence). The CDR3 runs to 14 residues. Germline trimming cut 6 bases from V and 3 bases from J; bases unmatched to any gene: 6. The CDR3 sequence: CASRMTGDHTEAFF. Here the CDR3 DNA reads TGTGCCAGTAGGATGACAGGGGATCACACTGAAGCTTTCTTT.

V and J are TRBV28 and TRBJ1-3; no definite D call. V was clipped by 4 bases and J by 0 bases, with 13 bases between them. This CDR3 comprises 16 residues. CDR1 MDHEN and CDR2 SYDVKM come from the germline V gene. CDR3 residues: CASSSWQVDSGNTIYF. In DNA form, the CDR3 reads TGTGCCAGCAGTTCGTGGCAGGTAGACTCTGGAAACACCATATATTTT.

This rearrangement joins TRBV27 to TRBJ2-1; D possibly corresponds to TRBD2 (5 bases). The CDR3 spans 13 residues. The germline V and J ends were trimmed by 7 bases and 8 bases, with 15 bases remaining between them. Germline CDR1 reads MNHEY; CDR2 reads SMNVEV (reference sequence). Here the CDR3 reads CASTPSWGDEQFF. CDR3 in DNA: TGTGCCAGCACCCCTAGCTGGGGAGATGAGCAGTTCTTC.

The CDR3 sequence: CASSLSEGQGRAFF. CDR3 bases: TGTGCCAGCAGTTTAAGCGAGGGACAGGGACGAGCTTTCTTT. This rearrangement joins TRBV27 to TRBJ1-1; TRBD1 matches at 9 bases. Germline lookup yields CDR1 MNHEY and CDR2 SMNVEV (reference sequence). Unmatched junction bases numbered 8, after V lost 2 bases and J lost 10 bases. This CDR3 has 14 amino acids.

The chain combines TRBV19 with TRBJ1-5; D might be TRBD1 (5 bases). Between the trimmed V and J ends, which lost 4 bases and 0 bases, there was a span of 13 bases. The CDR3 is 16 amino acids. From germline, CDR1 is LNHDA and CDR2 SQIVND (reference sequence). CDR3 residues: CASSTLGGNSNQPQHF. CDR3 sequence (DNA): TGTGCCAGTAGTACCCTGGGGGGTAATAGCAATCAGCCCCAGCATTTT.